These 26 T cell receptor beta chains originate from one sample sequenced in a study of regulatory and conventional T cells in RAG deficiency. Sequenced by immunoSEQ multiplex PCR; TCRdb stores in-frame clones only, minus some. This repertoire shows some 23,000 clones, more than 85% found once; its top ten account for roughly 0.76%. Genomic DNA came from blood conventional CD4+ T cells gated CD25-low CD127-high. The data also belong to a second study, concerning regulatory T cells. That paper states: The PCR used 52 TRBV and 13 TRBJ primers.

The material sequenced was CD4+ T cells sorted from blood. Receptors were obtained from a human donor in good health.

The V and J genes are TRBV21-1 and TRBJ2-5; TRBD1, the table's D call, lacks a check against the DNA. TRBV21-1 is flagged as a pseudogene. The CDR3 contains 14 residues. The CDR3 DNA follows: TGTGCCAGCAGCAAGGAAATCAGGGAAGAGACCCAGTACTTC. Its protein is CASSKEIREETQYF.

V and J are TRBV15 and TRBJ2-7, with TRBD1 identical over 7 bases. CDR3 length equals 14 residues. CDR1 LNHNV and CDR2 YYDKDF come from the germline V gene (reference sequence). J lost 2 bases, V lost 5 bases, and 6 bases had no gene match. Here the CDR3 DNA reads TGTGCCACCAGCGTAAACAGGGGCGCCTACGAGCAGTACTTC. Translating it yields CATSVNRGAYEQYF.

CDR3 sequence (DNA): TGTGCCAGCAGTGAACCAGGAATTAGCAATCAGCCCCAGCATTTT. This translates into CASSEPGISNQPQHF. The V call is TRBV6-1, the J call TRBJ1-5; D gene unclear. Per germline, CDR1 MNHNS and CDR2 SASEGT. V was trimmed by 2 bases and J by 0 bases, leaving 8 bases between them. The CDR3 has 15 residues.

The CDR3 region has the DNA TGTGCCAGCAGTGAAGCAAGCAGGTTCTCTGGGGCCAACGTCCTGACTTTC. Its translation: CASSEASRFSGANVLTF. The V and J genes are TRBV6-1 and TRBJ2-6; D unclear. Germline loops: CDR1 MNHNS, CDR2 SASEGT. The CDR3 sequence is 17 residues long. V dropped 0 bases and J dropped 0 bases, with 9 bases sitting between them.

A single count supports this clone. The genes are TRBV28 and TRBJ1-2; D is unresolved. This CDR3 spans 13 amino acids. In germline, CDR1 is MDHEN, CDR2 SYDVKM. V was trimmed by 5 bases and J by 4 bases, leaving 11 bases between them. CDR3 DNA: TGTGCCAGCAGTCCTCCCGCAGTCTATGGCTACACCTTC. Encoded protein: CASSPPAVYGYTF.

The table lists this clone with a count of one. J is TRBJ2-7 and V is TRBV6-7; TRBD1 might be the D (5 bases). TRBV6-7 is designated an ORF whose function remains uncertain. With 0 bases removed from V and 5 bases from J, the gap between germline ends came to 11 bases. The CDR3 extends over 14 amino acids. The DNA of the CDR3 is TGTGCCAGCAGTTACTCCCAGGGCTTCCACGAGCAGTACTTC. It yields the protein CASSYSQGFHEQYF.

The chain couples TRBV7-2 to TRBJ2-7; D may be TRBD1 or TRBD2 (5 bases each). Trimming took 3 bases from V and 0 from J, leaving 12 bases between them. There are 15 residues in the CDR3. CDR1 is SGHTA, CDR2 FQGNSA, per germline. The CDR3: CASSLGDASSYEQYF. The CDR3 nucleotides read TGTGCCAGCAGCTTGGGGGACGCGAGCTCCTACGAGCAGTACTTC. The whole variable domain, remainder taken from reference TRBV7-2 and TRBJ2-7, is GAGVSQSPSNKVTEKGKDVELRCDPISGHTALYWYRQSLGQGLEFLIYFQGNSAPDKSGLPSDRFSAERTGGSVSTLTIQRTQQEDSAVYLCASSLGDASSYEQYFGPGTRLTVT.

This chain links TRBV7-8 with TRBJ2-1, with TRBD2 matching 9 bases. The CDR3 length is 17 residues. V trimming: 4 bases; J trimming: 6 bases; junction bases outside the gene matches: 13. From germline, CDR1 is SGHVS and CDR2 FQNEAQ. CDR3 residues: CASSSKTGTSKANEQFF. As DNA, the CDR3 is TGTGCCAGCAGCTCGAAGACCGGGACTAGCAAAGCCAATGAGCAGTTCTTC.

This rearrangement joins TRBV23-1 to TRBJ2-2; 11 bases are a match to TRBD2. TRBV23-1 is reported as an ORF; its role is uncertain. The CDR3 is 16 amino acids. The V segment lost 5 bases and the J segment 7 bases; nucleotides outside the gene matches: 9. The CDR3 is CASSFIAGGPNGELFF. In DNA, the CDR3 is TGCGCCAGCAGTTTTATAGCGGGAGGGCCGAACGGGGAGCTGTTTTTT.

DNA of the CDR3: TGCGCCAGCAGCTTGGATCCGACATCAGATACGCAGTATTTT. This translates into CASSLDPTSDTQYF. This chain connects TRBV5-1 to TRBJ2-3; no definite D call. This CDR3 contains 14 residues. Between the trimmed V and J ends, which lost 0 bases and 4 bases, there was a span of 9 bases. Germline loops: CDR1 SGHRS, CDR2 YFSETQ.

V and J are TRBV5-1 and TRBJ1-1; the D gene is possibly TRBD1 (6 bases). The germline V gene encodes CDR1 SGHRS and CDR2 YFSETQ. The CDR3 contains 13 residues. With 7 bases removed from V and 4 bases from J, the gap between germline ends came to 14 bases. CDR3 region: CASATTGSTEAFF. The CDR3 DNA is TGCGCCAGCGCTACTACAGGGTCCACTGAAGCTTTCTTT.

The chain couples TRBV25-1 to TRBJ2-1; tentatively, D is TRBD1 (6 bases). Trimming cost V 2 bases and J 14 bases, with 16 bases left between them. The germline CDR1 and CDR2 sequences are MGHDK and SYGVNS. CDR3 size: 13 residues. DNA for the CDR3: TGTGCCAGCAGTGAACCAGGGGTACCCGATAAGTTCTTC. It is translated as CASSEPGVPDKFF.

V usage is TRBV5-6 and J usage is TRBJ2-1, with TRBD2 as a possible D gene (5 bases). This CDR3 has 15 residues. Between the trimmed V and J ends, which lost 4 bases and 1 base, there was a span of 12 bases. Germline CDR1 reads SGHDT; CDR2 reads YYEEEE. The CDR3 here is CASSAGIMSYNEQFF. The CDR3 nucleotides read TGTGCCAGCAGCGCCGGGATTATGTCCTACAATGAGCAGTTCTTC. Variable domain in full (rest from reference TRBV5-6 and TRBJ2-1): DAGVTQSPTHLIKTRGQQVTLRCSPKSGHDTVSWYQQALGQGPQFIFQYYEEEERQRGNFPDRFSGHQFPNYSSELNVNALLLGDSALYLCASSAGIMSYNEQFFGPGTRLTVL.

This rearrangement joins TRBV18 to TRBJ1-5; TRBD1 is a possible D gene (5 bases). The CDR3 sequence is 17 residues long. V was pared by 1 base and J by 2 bases, with 15 bases between. Germline V CDR1 and CDR2: KGHSH, LQKENI. This chain's CDR3 is CASSPRFQGTGNQPQHF. For the CDR3, the DNA is TGTGCCAGCTCACCACGGTTTCAGGGTACAGGCAATCAGCCCCAGCATTTT.

The rearrangement joins TRBV2 to TRBJ2-6, with 7 bases aligning to TRBD1. CDR3 length: 16 amino acids. Germline V gene sequence: CDR1 SNHLY, CDR2 FYNNEI. V lost 7 bases to trimming and J lost 0 bases; unmatched junction nucleotides: 6. CDR3 protein: CASTQDRASGANVLTF. The CDR3 bases are TGTGCCAGCACCCAAGACAGGGCCTCTGGGGCCAACGTCCTGACTTTC.

The gene calls are TRBV6-5 and TRBJ1-5; no clear D. In germline, CDR1 is MNHEY, CDR2 SVGAGI. The V gene lost 5 bases and the J gene lost 7 bases, with 12 bases spanning the gap. This CDR3 has 13 residues. The CDR3 here is CASSPTVRQPQHF. The CDR3 DNA reads as TGTGCCAGCAGTCCCACAGTGAGGCAGCCCCAGCATTTT.

The chain has TRBV28 and TRBJ1-1; a possible D gene is TRBD1 (6 bases). Trimming took 6 bases from V and 0 from J, leaving 14 bases between them. CDR1 MDHEN and CDR2 SYDVKM come from the germline V gene. The CDR3 extends over 15 amino acids. CDR3 protein: CASSQQGLLNTEAFF. Here the CDR3 DNA reads TGTGCCAGCAGCCAACAGGGCCTCCTGAACACTGAAGCTTTCTTT.

The chain is built from TRBV10-3 and TRBJ2-7, with 10 bases matching TRBD2. CDR1 ENHRY and CDR2 SYGVKD come from the germline V gene. J gave up 3 bases and V 10 bases, and 3 bases lay outside the gene matches. The CDR3 sequence is 12 residues long. DNA of the CDR3: TGTGCCAAACGGACTAGCGGCTACGAGCAGTACTTC. This codes for CAKRTSGYEQYF.

V gene TRBV25-1 combines with J gene TRBJ1-1, with TRBD1 identical over 8 bases. Germline V gene sequence: CDR1 MGHDK, CDR2 SYGVNS. Losses at the gene ends were 4 bases for V and 1 base for J; bases not matched to a gene: 5. The CDR3 spans 15 residues. The CDR3 is CASSVLGTGNTEAFF. The CDR3 nucleotides read TGTGCCAGCAGTGTACTTGGGACAGGGAACACTGAAGCTTTCTTT.

The rearrangement uses TRBV11-2 and TRBJ2-5; D unresolved. There are 17 residues in the CDR3. The germline V and J ends were trimmed by 0 bases and 2 bases, with 16 bases remaining between them. CDR1 and CDR2 (germline): SGHAT, FQNNGV. The CDR3 DNA reads as TGTGCCAGCAGCTTAGATGTAGAAACTGCTGTACAAGAGACCCAGTACTTC. This sequence encodes CASSLDVETAVQETQYF.

This chain connects TRBV5-1 to TRBJ1-1; D is uncertain. V lost 6 bases and J lost 5, with 14 bases in between. The CDR3 is 13 residues long. Germline V gene data show CDR1 as SGHRS and CDR2 as YFSETQ. The CDR3 is CASKDPGGTEAFF. In DNA, the CDR3 is TGCGCCAGCAAGGACCCAGGAGGGACTGAAGCTTTCTTT. The full variable domain, its missing parts supplied by reference TRBV5-1 and TRBJ1-1, is KAGVTQTPRYLIKTRGQQVTLSCSPISGHRSVSWYQQTPGQGLQFLFEYFSETQRNKGNFPGRFSGRQFSNSRSEMNVSTLELGDSALYLCASKDPGGTEAFFGQGTRLTVV.

This chain uses TRBV28 with TRBJ2-1, with D perhaps matching TRBD2 (6 bases). This CDR3 region has 16 residues. Looked up from germline, CDR1 is MDHEN and CDR2 is SYDVKM. Trimming cost V 2 bases and J 3 bases, with 14 bases left between them. CDR3 region: CASSLRVGSSYNEQFF. The CDR3 nucleotides read TGTGCCAGCAGTTTAAGGGTCGGGAGCAGCTACAATGAGCAGTTCTTC.

This chain joins TRBV5-1 and TRBJ1-2; 7 bases align to TRBD1. V lost 1 base and J lost 4; bases outside the gene matches: 4. The CDR3 is made up of 14 amino acids. Germline-derived CDR1 and CDR2 are SGHRS and YFSETQ. The CDR3 reads CASSLQGEGYGYTF. The CDR3 DNA reads as TGCGCCAGCAGCTTGCAGGGGGAAGGCTATGGCTACACCTTC.

The V and J genes are TRBV5-6 and TRBJ2-5; TRBD2 matches at 7 bases. Losses at the gene ends were 0 bases for V and 5 bases for J; bases not matched to a gene: 7. The CDR3 is 15 amino acids. Looked up from germline, CDR1 is SGHDT and CDR2 is YYEEEE. The CDR3 reads CASSLAQRGGETQYF. CDR3 nucleotides: TGTGCCAGCAGCTTGGCCCAGCGGGGAGGGGAGACCCAGTACTTC.

The chain employs TRBV15 and TRBJ2-2; 12 nucleotides match TRBD1. The CDR3 is made up of 16 amino acids. V lost 3 bases to trimming and J lost 7 bases; unmatched junction nucleotides: 6. Germline CDR1 and CDR2: LNHNV and YYDKDF (reference sequence). The CDR3 DNA is TGTGCCACCAGCAGCGAAGGGACAGGGGGCCGCGGGGAGCTGTTTTTT. Translated, it gives CATSSEGTGGRGELFF.

This chain joins TRBV28 and TRBJ2-5; unclear D gene. Looked up from germline, CDR1 is MDHEN and CDR2 is SYDVKM. With 5 bases removed from V and 4 bases from J, the gap between germline ends came to 11 bases. The CDR3 contains 13 residues. The CDR3 loop reads CASSGPLRETQYF. The DNA of the CDR3 is TGTGCCAGCAGTGGCCCCCTCAGAGAGACCCAGTACTTC.